The 2 T cell receptor beta chains below were found in one sample sequenced in a study of OX40 agonist ivuxolimab in advanced cancers. Preparation of the library involved the immunoSEQ multiplex PCR assay. The source is immuneACCESS, and TCRdb retained only in-frame sequences with V and J called. Part of the clones is not carried over; for the studies checked, unresolved V genes explain less than half of this, and the remainder is unexplained. The sample profile shows over 70,000 clones; about 86% of them were found once. The leading ten clones occupy 1.5% to 2% of the sample. The material sequenced was CD4+ or CD8+ T cells sorted from blood, taken in a trial of the OX40 agonist ivuxolimab. These receptors all come from an adult with an advanced solid tumor such as melanoma, head and neck, liver or kidney cancer.

The chain joins TRBV7-9 to TRBJ1-2, with 8 nucleotides matching TRBD1. The CDR3 is 13 residues long. Trimming removed 4 bases from V and 7 bases from J; junction bases left unmatched: 5. Per germline, CDR1 SEHNR and CDR2 FQNEAQ (reference sequence). CDR3 loop: CASSSSGGAGYTF. The CDR3 DNA follows: TGTGCCAGCAGCTCTTCAGGGGGCGCTGGCTACACCTTC. The complete variable domain, with remaining parts taken from reference TRBV7-9 and TRBJ1-2, reads DTGVSQNPRHKITKRGQNVTFRCDPISEHNRLYWYRQTLGQGPEFLTYFQNEAQLEKSRLLSDRFSAERPKGSFSTLEIQRTEQGDSAMYLCASSSSGGAGYTFGSGTRLTVV.

This chain connects TRBV5-1 to TRBJ2-3, with 8 positions matching TRBD2. The V gene's germline CDR1 is SGHRS and CDR2 YFSETQ. V shed 4 bases, J shed 0 bases, and the junction held 7 bases outside the gene matches. The CDR3 sequence is 16 residues long. CDR3 sequence: CASSRGGITSTDTQYF. The DNA of the CDR3 is TGCGCCAGCAGCCGCGGGGGGATAACTAGCACAGATACGCAGTATTTT.